The clone carrying this T cell receptor beta chain appeared a few times. Its matching antigen is unknown. The sample belongs to a study of beta chain features in type 1 diabetes. The study's findings and limits: Type 1 diabetes patients showed a moderate but significant shortening of TCRB CDR3s in all four CD4+ subsets. The study notes PCR might favor shorter templates equally in patients and controls. Patients showed naive, central memory and Treg TCRB repertoires that appeared more similar than those of healthy donors.

J gave up 6 bases and V 1 base, and 4 bases lay outside the gene matches. CDR1 is SGHNT, CDR2 YENEEA, per germline. The length of the CDR3 is 15 residues. Expressed TCRB transcripts got sequenced, as all isolated RNA was reverse transcribed. TCRdb's copy holds only in-frame clones and misses some; the assay was immunoSEQ multiplex PCR. This sample yields 250,000 to 350,000 clones, of which 12% to 15% are seen a single time; about 6.7% belongs to the top ten. Sequencing was done on a sample of central memory CD4+ T cells from blood. The chain joins TRBV11-3 to TRBJ2-1; 9 bases are a match to TRBD2. The clonotype comes from a man aged 25-45 years in good health. The CDR3 loop reads CASSLGAGGFNEQFF. The CDR3, as DNA: TGTGCCAGCAGCTTAGGAGCGGGGGGATTCAATGAGCAGTTCTTC. The full variable domain, its missing parts supplied by reference TRBV11-3 and TRBJ2-1, is EAGVVQSPRYKIIEKKQPVAFWCNPISGHNTLYWYLQNLGQGPELLIRYENEEAVDDSQLPKDRFSAERLKGVDSTLKIQPAELGDSAVYLCASSLGAGGFNEQFFGPGTRLTVL.